The next 21 T cell receptor beta chains were all read from a single sample in a study of blood T cell repertoires in COVID-19. The table came from immunoSEQ multiplex PCR; TCRdb's copy has only in-frame clones and leaves some out. The sample holds over 250,000 clones; roughly 90% are singletons and the top ten take under 15%. Sequencing was performed on peripheral blood. All receptors come from a woman aged 60-75 years with acute or convalescent COVID-19.

This clone was recorded once. J is TRBJ1-5 and V is TRBV15; no definite D call. The ends were cut back, 3 bases at V and 1 base at J, with 16 bases in the middle. Germline CDR1 is LNHNV and CDR2 is YYDKDF (reference sequence). This CDR3 contains 17 residues. CDR3: CATSRKVSGRSNQPQHF. The CDR3 DNA is TGTGCCACCAGCAGGAAGGTTAGTGGGCGCAGCAATCAGCCCCAGCATTTT.

The genes are TRBV25-1 and TRBJ1-6, with TRBD1 as a possible D gene (6 bases). This CDR3 region has 15 residues. The V and J ends lost 9 bases and 6 bases respectively, with 18 bases between them. Looked up from germline, CDR1 is MGHDK and CDR2 is SYGVNS. The CDR3 DNA sequence: TGTGCCAGTTCCATCGGGGGGGCTTCTAATTCACCCCTCCACTTT. This encodes CASSIGGASNSPLHF. Based on the CDR3 plus reference TRBV25-1 and TRBJ1-6, the full variable domain is EADIYQTPRYLVIGTGKKITLECSQTMGHDKMYWYQQDPGMELHLIHYSYGVNSTEKGDLSSESTVSRIRTEHFPLTLESARPSHTSQYLCASSIGGASNSPLHFGNGTRLTVT.

The chain has TRBV24-1 and TRBJ1-2, with 9 nucleotides matching TRBD1. Per germline, CDR1 KGHDR and CDR2 SFDVKD. This CDR3 is built from 14 residues. Unmatched junction bases numbered 4, after V lost 3 bases and J lost 6 bases. The CDR3 spells CATSDGDRENGYTF. DNA for the CDR3: TGTGCCACCAGTGATGGGGACAGGGAAAATGGCTACACCTTC.

The J gene is TRBJ1-1, the V gene TRBV5-3; D is ambiguous. TRBV5-3 is marked as an open reading frame, function uncertain. V lost 6 bases, J lost 13 bases, and 16 bases lay in between. The CDR3 contains 11 residues. CDR3 amino acids: CARNQSGLVFF. DNA for the CDR3: TGTGCCAGAAACCAGAGCGGGCTAGTTTTCTTT.

V usage is TRBV2 and J usage is TRBJ2-1, with TRBD2 matching 8 bases. Germline V lookup: CDR1 SNHLY, CDR2 FYNNEI. The length of the CDR3 is 14 residues. J gave up 8 bases and V 6 bases, and 9 bases lay outside the gene matches. The CDR3 coding sequence is TGTGCCAGCAGGTACGGGGGGGCCAAAGATGAGCAGTTCTTC. Protein product: CASRYGGAKDEQFF. Looking up the rest from reference TRBV2 and TRBJ2-1 gives the full variable domain: EPEVTQTPSHQVTQMGQEVILRCVPISNHLYFYWYRQILGQKVEFLVSFYNNEISEKSEIFDDQFSVERPDGSNFTLKIRSTKLEDSAMYFCASRYGGAKDEQFFGPGTRLTVL.

The chain combines TRBV5-4 with TRBJ2-5; 13 positions agree with TRBD2. This CDR3 has 19 residues. The junction had 16 bases not matched to a gene; V was cut back by 3 bases and J by 5 bases. Germline assignment: CDR1 SGHNT and CDR2 YYREEE (reference sequence). The CDR3 DNA follows: TGTGCCAGCAGCTGGGAAGGACGGCCCTTGACTAGCGGGAGGGAGACCCAGTACTTC. This gives the protein CASSWEGRPLTSGRETQYF.

J is TRBJ1-2 and V is TRBV29-1; maybe TRBD1 (5 bases). There are 14 residues in the CDR3. Germline V gene lookup returns CDR1 SQVTM and CDR2 ANQGSEA. The V end lost 0 bases, the J end lost 3 bases, and 11 bases lay between the germline ends. CDR3 sequence: CSVEDPGGDYGYTF. The CDR3 nucleotides are TGCAGCGTTGAAGATCCCGGGGGGGACTATGGCTACACCTTC.

The chain is built from TRBV24-1 and TRBJ2-7; 10 bases align to TRBD1. The ends lost 5 bases at V and 5 bases at J; junction bases unmatched: 8. Germline lookup yields CDR1 KGHDR and CDR2 SFDVKD. CDR3 length: 15 residues. CDR3 sequence (DNA): TGTGCCACCAGTGCCCCCGGGACAGGGGTCGACGAGCAGTACTTC. Its protein is CATSAPGTGVDEQYF.

This clone was seen once. The gene calls are TRBV9 and TRBJ2-7, with 8 bases identical to TRBD1. Germline lookup yields CDR1 SGDLS and CDR2 YYNGEE. This CDR3 comprises 14 residues. The trim removed 0 bases at V and 2 bases at J, leaving 1 base unmatched. CDR3 nucleotide sequence: TGTGCCAGCAGCGTAGGGACAGGGACCTACGAGCAGTACTTC. Residues: CASSVGTGTYEQYF.

This clone was detected once. The chain links TRBV20-1 to TRBJ2-1, with 8 nucleotides matching TRBD2. This CDR3 is 11 amino acids long. After removal of 0 bases from V and 15 bases from J, the junction contained 4 bases not matched to a gene. CDR1 is DFQATT and CDR2 is SNEGSKA in the germline V gene (reference sequence). The CDR3 bases are TGCAGTGCTAGAGATGGGACTAGTCCGTTCTTC. It specifies CSARDGTSPFF.

The V and J genes are TRBV3-1 (or the pseudogene TRBV3-2) and TRBJ1-2; a possible D gene is TRBD1 (6 bases). The ends were cut back, 1 base at V and 3 bases at J, with 12 bases in the middle. Germline V CDR1 and CDR2: LGHDT, YNNKEL (reference sequence). The CDR3 runs 15 residues. In DNA form, the CDR3 reads TGTGCCAGCAGCCAAGCGCCAGGGGCCTACTATGGCTACACCTTC. This sequence encodes CASSQAPGAYYGYTF.

The gene calls are TRBV28 and TRBJ1-4; weak D call: TRBD1 (6 bases). Germline loops: CDR1 MDHEN, CDR2 SYDVKM. V was clipped by 8 bases and J by 5 bases, with 18 bases between them. This CDR3 has 15 amino acids. The CDR3 DNA sequence: TGTGCCAGCCTTCCTACAGGGCCAAGAAATGAAAAACTGTTTTTT. This gives the protein CASLPTGPRNEKLFF.

As concerns this clone: Other nucleotide sequences in the sample specify the same CDR3. The CDR3 DNA follows: TGTGCCAGCAGTTCTAACACTGAAGCTTTCTTT. Translated: CASSSNTEAFF. The chain combines TRBV28 with TRBJ1-1; D gene uncertain. Trimming removed 4 bases from V and 2 bases from J, with 2 bases in between. The CDR3 has 11 amino acids. The germline V gene has CDR1 MDHEN and CDR2 SYDVKM.

This chain uses TRBV5-8 with TRBJ2-5; the match to TRBD2 covers 7 bases. With V trimmed by 0 bases and J by 5 bases, 4 bases remained unmatched. The CDR3 runs to 14 residues. CDR1 is SGHTS and CDR2 is YDEGEE in the germline V gene. This CDR3 reads CASSLETGGETQYF. The CDR3 DNA follows: TGTGCCAGCAGCTTGGAAACGGGAGGCGAGACCCAGTACTTC.

The rearrangement joins TRBV5-1 to TRBJ2-7; 7 positions match TRBD1. V lost 0 bases and J lost 7; bases outside the gene matches: 10. This CDR3 region has 15 residues. The germline gives CDR1 SGHRS, CDR2 YFSETQ. CDR3 amino acids: CASSLEAGEQGEQYF. The CDR3 DNA reads TGCGCCAGCAGCTTGGAGGCAGGGGAACAGGGGGAGCAGTACTTC.

DNA of the CDR3: TGTGCCAGCAGTTTATACCGGGGGAGATCCTACGAGCAGTACTTC. Its translation is CASSLYRGRSYEQYF. The chain joins TRBV27 to TRBJ2-7, with D maybe TRBD2 (6 bases). Trimming stripped 1 base from V and 1 base from J, with 11 bases between. Germline CDR1 is MNHEY and CDR2 is SMNVEV (reference sequence). The CDR3 totals 15 residues.

The chain employs TRBV7-8 and TRBJ2-2; 7 bases line up with TRBD1. The V gene end was trimmed by 5 bases and the J gene end by 6 bases; junction bases not matched to a gene: 9. The germline CDR1 and CDR2 sequences are SGHVS and FQNEAQ. The CDR3 runs to 15 residues. This CDR3 reads CASSRDRVTAGELFF. Here the CDR3 DNA reads TGTGCCAGCAGCCGAGACAGGGTAACGGCCGGGGAGCTGTTTTTT.

V gene TRBV9 combines with J gene TRBJ2-2, with 13 bases fitting TRBD2. CDR1 and CDR2 from the germline V gene are SGDLS and YYNGEE. The CDR3 has 17 amino acids. Losses at the gene ends were 4 bases for V and 5 bases for J; bases not matched to a gene: 8. The CDR3, as DNA: TGTGCCAGCAGCCCCGGACTAGCGGGAGTGGGGACCGGGGAGCTGTTTTTT. Translated, it gives CASSPGLAGVGTGELFF. The full variable domain, rest sourced from reference TRBV9 and TRBJ2-2, is DSGVTQTPKHLITATGQRVTLRCSPRSGDLSVYWYQQSLDQGLQFLIQYYNGEERAKGNILERFSAQQFPDLHSELNLSSLELGDSALYFCASSPGLAGVGTGELFFGEGSRLTVL.

This chain connects TRBV7-2 to TRBJ1-3; 7 nucleotides match TRBD1. Germline values: CDR1 SGHTA, CDR2 FQGNSA. This CDR3 spans 14 amino acids. Trimming at V came to 3 bases and at J to 2 bases, leaving 1 base not matched to a gene. Here the CDR3 DNA reads TGTGCCAGCAGCTTGACAGGGACTGGAAACACCATATATTTT. Its protein product is CASSLTGTGNTIYF. The variable domain in full, with the rest retrieved from reference TRBV7-2 and TRBJ1-3, is GAGVSQSPSNKVTEKGKDVELRCDPISGHTALYWYRQSLGQGLEFLIYFQGNSAPDKSGLPSDRFSAERTGGSVSTLTIQRTQQEDSAVYLCASSLTGTGNTIYFGEGSWLTVV.

This chain uses TRBV5-1 with TRBJ2-1; 10 bases are a match to TRBD1. The CDR3 totals 15 residues. The ends lost 1 base at V and 10 bases at J; junction bases unmatched: 8. Per germline, CDR1 SGHRS and CDR2 YFSETQ. CDR3 in amino acids: CASSLKATGGDEQFF. CDR3 in DNA: TGCGCCAGCAGCTTGAAAGCGACAGGGGGCGACGAGCAGTTCTTC.

The gene calls are TRBV4-1 and TRBJ2-3; 10 bases map to TRBD1. V was pared by 3 bases and J by 2 bases, with 11 bases of the junction left unmatched. This CDR3 is 18 amino acids long. Germline V CDR1 and CDR2: MGHRA, YSYEKL. The CDR3: CASSQAVFGTGVTDTQYF. The CDR3 nucleotides are TGCGCCAGCAGCCAGGCCGTCTTCGGGACAGGGGTCACAGATACGCAGTATTTT.